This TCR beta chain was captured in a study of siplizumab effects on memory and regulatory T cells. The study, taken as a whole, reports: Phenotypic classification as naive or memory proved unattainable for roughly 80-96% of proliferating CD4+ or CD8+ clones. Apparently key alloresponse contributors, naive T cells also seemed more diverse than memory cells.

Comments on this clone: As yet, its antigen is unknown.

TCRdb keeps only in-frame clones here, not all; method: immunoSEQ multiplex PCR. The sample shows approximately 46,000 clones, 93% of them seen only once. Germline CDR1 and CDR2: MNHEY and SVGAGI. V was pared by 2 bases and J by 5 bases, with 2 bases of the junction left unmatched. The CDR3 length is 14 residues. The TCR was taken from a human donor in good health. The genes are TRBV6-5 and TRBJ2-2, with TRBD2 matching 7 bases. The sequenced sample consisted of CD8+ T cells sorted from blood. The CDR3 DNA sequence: TGTGCCAGCAGTTACCGGCGGGAGACCGGGGAGCTGTTTTTT. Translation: CASSYRRETGELFF.